This is a list of T cell receptor beta chains from one sample in a study of T cell repertoires in ileal Crohn's disease. Profiling relied on immunoSEQ multiplex PCR, and the TCRdb table lists in-frame clones only, not all of them. This sample has roughly 13,000 clones; roughly 80% occur once, and the top ten carry more than 11%. Sequencing input: ileal tissue. Receptors were obtained from an adult with Crohn's disease. Both conserved end residues are part of each CDR3. The order of the fields is D gene, V gene, J gene, clone size, CDR3 DNA, CDR3 protein. D genes are given only for firm matches. For some rows the clone size is stated as once, few or many, or as a class when expanded; others skip it.

d_call: TRBD1
v_call: TRBV7-9
j_call: TRBJ1-1
clone_size: few
cdr3_nt: TGTGCCAGCAGCCCGGACAGGGCTAGAGAAGCTTTCTTT
cdr3_aa: CASSPDRAREAFF

d_call: TRBD1
v_call: TRBV5-6
j_call: TRBJ1-1
clone_size: NA
cdr3_nt: TGTGCCAGCACCCGTTCAAGGGGGCAGGCACCGCCTAGCGCTGAAGCTTTCTTT
cdr3_aa: CASTRSRGQAPPSAEAFF

d_call: TRBD1
v_call: TRBV7-4
j_call: TRBJ1-1
clone_size: NA
cdr3_nt: TGTGCCAGCAGCTTAGGGATGGACAGGGGTCGGACTGAAGCTTTCTTT
cdr3_aa: CASSLGMDRGRTEAFF

d_call: TRBD2
v_call: TRBV11-3
j_call: TRBJ2-2
clone_size: few
cdr3_nt: TGTGCCAGCAGCTTAGATACTAGCGGGGGGAACGGGGAGCTGTTTTTT
cdr3_aa: CASSLDTSGGNGELFF

d_call: TRBD1
v_call: TRBV18
j_call: TRBJ1-1
clone_size: NA
cdr3_nt: TGTGCCAGCTCGCCTTTGGGGACAGGGGATACCACTGAAGCTTTCTTT
cdr3_aa: CASSPLGTGDTTEAFF

d_call: TRBD1
v_call: TRBV7-6
j_call: TRBJ1-1
clone_size: NA
cdr3_nt: TGTGCCAGCAGCTTAGCGGAGACAGGGAATACTGAAGCTTTCTTT
cdr3_aa: CASSLAETGNTEAFF

d_call: NA
v_call: TRBV6-6
j_call: TRBJ1-6
clone_size: NA
cdr3_nt: TGTGCCAGCAGTTACTCGGCCCCTAGTTCACCCCTCCACTTT
cdr3_aa: CASSYSAPSSPLHF

d_call: TRBD2
v_call: TRBV14
j_call: TRBJ2-3
clone_size: NA
cdr3_nt: TGTGCCAGCAGCCCCCTAGCGGGGCCTTATTCCCAAACAGATACGCAGTATTTT
cdr3_aa: CASSPLAGPYSQTDTQYF

d_call: NA
v_call: TRBV7-9
j_call: TRBJ1-6
clone_size: NA
cdr3_nt: TGTGCCAGCAGCCCCAGCGGAGGGAATAATTCACCCCTCCACTTT
cdr3_aa: CASSPSGGNNSPLHF

d_call: NA
v_call: TRBV28
j_call: TRBJ1-6
clone_size: NA
cdr3_nt: TGTGCCAGCAGTTTACTCGGGACCAGGAATTCACCCCTCCACTTT
cdr3_aa: CASSLLGTRNSPLHF

d_call: NA
v_call: TRBV5-1
j_call: TRBJ1-4
clone_size: NA
cdr3_nt: TGCGCCAGCAGCTTGGAGTTCGGACAGCTTAATGAAAAACTGTTTTTT
cdr3_aa: CASSLEFGQLNEKLFF

d_call: TRBD1
v_call: TRBV7-3
j_call: TRBJ1-1
clone_size: NA
cdr3_nt: TGTGCCAGCAGCTTAAGGACAGGGGCAATGAACACTGAAGCTTTCTTT
cdr3_aa: CASSLRTGAMNTEAFF

d_call: NA
v_call: TRBV5-1
j_call: TRBJ1-2
clone_size: NA
cdr3_nt: TGCGCCAGCAGCTTGGCCGGACAGTCTGGCTACACCTTC
cdr3_aa: CASSLAGQSGYTF

d_call: NA
v_call: TRBV30
j_call: TRBJ1-2
clone_size: once
cdr3_nt: TGTGCCTGGGATCTGCTCTTTAACTATGGCTACACCTTC
cdr3_aa: CAWDLLFNYGYTF